Here is one TCR beta chain with its context. The data were taken from a study of blood T cell repertoires in COVID-19. Study summary: Italy, Spain and the United States were the sources of the convalescent and acute COVID-19 samples.

Clones were read by immunoSEQ multiplex PCR, and TCRdb kept only the in-frame ones, dropping some. The sample carries approximately 390,000 clones, around nine tenths recorded once. Recruitment covered about 26 US areas and drew participants whose ages spanned roughly 18 to 100 years. Cohort placement rested on clinical history that participants reported themselves. Two negative PCRs, clearance, or symptom resolution had been documented for recovered Cohort 3 donors. This CDR3 is built from 15 residues. Germline V CDR1 and CDR2: SGHRS, YFSETQ. The junction had 13 bases not matched to a gene; V was cut back by 4 bases and J by 6 bases.

This clonotype originated in a woman aged 45-65 years who had recovered from COVID-19. The specimen was PBMCs or T cells enriched from blood (not recorded which). The chain is built from TRBV5-1 and TRBJ2-7, with TRBD1 matching over 7 bases. In DNA, the CDR3 is TGCGCCAGCAGCCCTTACCGGGACAGAGGTTCCGAGCAGTACTTC. Translating it yields CASSPYRDRGSEQYF.